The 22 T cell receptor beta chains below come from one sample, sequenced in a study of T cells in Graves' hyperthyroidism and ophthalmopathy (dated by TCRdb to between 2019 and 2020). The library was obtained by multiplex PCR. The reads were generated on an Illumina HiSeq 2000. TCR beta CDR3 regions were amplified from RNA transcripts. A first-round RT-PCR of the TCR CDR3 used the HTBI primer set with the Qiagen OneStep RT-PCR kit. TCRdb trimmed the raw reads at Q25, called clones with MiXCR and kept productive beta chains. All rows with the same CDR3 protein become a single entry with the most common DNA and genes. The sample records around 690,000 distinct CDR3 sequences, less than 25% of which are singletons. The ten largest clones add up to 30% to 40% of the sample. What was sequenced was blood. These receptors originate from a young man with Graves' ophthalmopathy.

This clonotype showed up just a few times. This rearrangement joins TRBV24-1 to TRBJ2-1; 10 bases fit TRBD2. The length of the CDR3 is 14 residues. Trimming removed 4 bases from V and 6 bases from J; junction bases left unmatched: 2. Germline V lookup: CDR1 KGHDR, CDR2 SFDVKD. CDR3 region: CATSETSGTNEQFF. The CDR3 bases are TGTGCCACCAGTGAAACTAGCGGGACCAATGAGCAGTTCTTC.

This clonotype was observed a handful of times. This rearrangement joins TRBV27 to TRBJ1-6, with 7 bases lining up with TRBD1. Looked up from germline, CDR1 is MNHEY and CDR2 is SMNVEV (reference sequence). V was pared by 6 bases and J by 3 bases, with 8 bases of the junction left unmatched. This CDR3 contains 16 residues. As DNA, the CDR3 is TGTGCCAGCAGGGTCAACAGGGGAAGCTATAATTCACCCCTCCACTTT. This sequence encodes CASRVNRGSYNSPLHF.

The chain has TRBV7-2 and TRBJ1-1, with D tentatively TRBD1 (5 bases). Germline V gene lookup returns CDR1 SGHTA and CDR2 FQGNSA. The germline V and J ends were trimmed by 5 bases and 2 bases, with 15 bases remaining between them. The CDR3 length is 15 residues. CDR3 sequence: CASSQAGGGNTEAFF. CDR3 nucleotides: TGTGCCAGCAGCCAGGCCGGGGGGGGAAACACTGAAGCTTTCTTT. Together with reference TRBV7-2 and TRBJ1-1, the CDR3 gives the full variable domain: GAGVSQSPSNKVTEKGKDVELRCDPISGHTALYWYRQSLGQGLEFLIYFQGNSAPDKSGLPSDRFSAERTGGSVSTLTIQRTQQEDSAVYLCASSQAGGGNTEAFFGQGTRLTVV.

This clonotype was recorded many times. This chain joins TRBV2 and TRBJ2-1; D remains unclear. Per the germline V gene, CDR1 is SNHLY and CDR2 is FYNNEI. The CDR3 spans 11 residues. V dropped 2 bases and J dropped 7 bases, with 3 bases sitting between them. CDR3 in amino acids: CASSEWNEQFF. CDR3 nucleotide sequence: TGTGCCAGCAGTGAATGGAATGAGCAGTTCTTC.

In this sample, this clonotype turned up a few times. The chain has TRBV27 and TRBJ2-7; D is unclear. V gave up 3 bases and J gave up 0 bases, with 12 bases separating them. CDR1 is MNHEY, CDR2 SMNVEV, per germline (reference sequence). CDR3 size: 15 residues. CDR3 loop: CASSLGSPSSYEQYF. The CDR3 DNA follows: TGTGCCAGCAGTTTGGGCAGTCCTAGCTCCTACGAGCAGTACTTC.

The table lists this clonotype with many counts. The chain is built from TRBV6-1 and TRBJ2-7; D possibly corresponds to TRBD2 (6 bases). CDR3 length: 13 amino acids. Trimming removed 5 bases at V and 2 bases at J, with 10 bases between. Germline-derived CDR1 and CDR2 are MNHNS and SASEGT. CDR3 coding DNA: TGTGCCAGCAGTAGGGAGGAGACCTACGAGCAGTACTTC. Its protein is CASSREETYEQYF.

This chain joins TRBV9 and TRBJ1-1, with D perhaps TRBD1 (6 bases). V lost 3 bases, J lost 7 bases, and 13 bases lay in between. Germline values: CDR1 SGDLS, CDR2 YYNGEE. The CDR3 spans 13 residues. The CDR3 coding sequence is TGTGCCAGCAGCGCCCCAGGGGCGAATGAAGCTTTCTTT. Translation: CASSAPGANEAFF. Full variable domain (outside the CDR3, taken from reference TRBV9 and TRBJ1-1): DSGVTQTPKHLITATGQRVTLRCSPRSGDLSVYWYQQSLDQGLQFLIQYYNGEERAKGNILERFSAQQFPDLHSELNLSSLELGDSALYFCASSAPGANEAFFGQGTRLTVV.

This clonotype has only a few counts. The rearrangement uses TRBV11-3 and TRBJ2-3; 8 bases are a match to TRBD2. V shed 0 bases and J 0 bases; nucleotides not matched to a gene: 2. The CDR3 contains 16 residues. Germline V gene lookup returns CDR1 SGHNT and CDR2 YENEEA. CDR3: CASSLEAGGSTDTQYF. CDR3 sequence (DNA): TGTGCCAGCAGCTTAGAGGCGGGAGGAAGCACAGATACGCAGTATTTT.

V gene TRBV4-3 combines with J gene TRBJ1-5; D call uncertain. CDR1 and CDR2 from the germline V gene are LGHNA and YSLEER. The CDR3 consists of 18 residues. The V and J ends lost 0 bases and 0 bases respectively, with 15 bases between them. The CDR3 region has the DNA TGCGCCAGCAGCCAAGAAGGGTTACACCTTGATAGCAATCAGCCCCAGCATTTT. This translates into CASSQEGLHLDSNQPQHF.

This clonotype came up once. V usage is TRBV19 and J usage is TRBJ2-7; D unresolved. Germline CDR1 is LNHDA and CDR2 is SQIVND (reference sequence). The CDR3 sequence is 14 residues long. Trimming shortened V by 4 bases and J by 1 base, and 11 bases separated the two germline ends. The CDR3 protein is CASSNRLGSYEQYF. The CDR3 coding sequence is TGTGCCAGTAGTAACCGGCTGGGTTCCTACGAGCAGTACTTC.

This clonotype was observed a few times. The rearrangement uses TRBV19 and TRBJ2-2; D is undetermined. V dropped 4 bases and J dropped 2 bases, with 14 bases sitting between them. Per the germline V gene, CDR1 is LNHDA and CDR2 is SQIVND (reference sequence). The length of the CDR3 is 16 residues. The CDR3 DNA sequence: TGTGCCAGTAGTACCTCCGGTTGGGGAAACACCGGGGAGCTGTTTTTT. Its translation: CASSTSGWGNTGELFF.

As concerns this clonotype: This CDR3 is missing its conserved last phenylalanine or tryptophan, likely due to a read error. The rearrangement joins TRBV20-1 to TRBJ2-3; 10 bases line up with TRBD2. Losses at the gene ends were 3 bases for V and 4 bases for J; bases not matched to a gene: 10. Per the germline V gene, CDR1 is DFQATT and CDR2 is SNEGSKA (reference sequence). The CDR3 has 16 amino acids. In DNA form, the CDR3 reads TGCAGTGCTAGGCGGACTAGCGGCCCCTGGGCAGATACGCAGTATTCT. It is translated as CSARRTSGPWADTQYS.

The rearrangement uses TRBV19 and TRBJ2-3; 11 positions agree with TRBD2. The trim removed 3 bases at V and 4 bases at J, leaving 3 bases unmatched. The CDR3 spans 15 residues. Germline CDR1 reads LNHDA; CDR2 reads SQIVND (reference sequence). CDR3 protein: CASSIGTSGSDTQYF. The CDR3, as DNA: TGTGCCAGTAGTATCGGGACTAGCGGCTCAGATACGCAGTATTTT.

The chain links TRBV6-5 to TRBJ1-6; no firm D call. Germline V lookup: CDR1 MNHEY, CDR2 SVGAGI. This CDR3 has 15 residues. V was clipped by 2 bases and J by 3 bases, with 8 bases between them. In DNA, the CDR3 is TGTGCCAGCAGTTACCGCGATTACTATAATTCACCCCTCCACTTT. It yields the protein CASSYRDYYNSPLHF.

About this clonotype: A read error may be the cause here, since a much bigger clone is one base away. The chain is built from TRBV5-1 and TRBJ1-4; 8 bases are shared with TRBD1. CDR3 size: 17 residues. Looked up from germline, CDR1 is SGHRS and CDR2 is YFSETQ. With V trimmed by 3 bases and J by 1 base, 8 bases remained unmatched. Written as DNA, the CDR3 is TGCGCCAGCAGCTCGGGACAGGAGGCGCGAACTAATGAAAAACTGTTTTTT. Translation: CASSSGQEARTNEKLFF.

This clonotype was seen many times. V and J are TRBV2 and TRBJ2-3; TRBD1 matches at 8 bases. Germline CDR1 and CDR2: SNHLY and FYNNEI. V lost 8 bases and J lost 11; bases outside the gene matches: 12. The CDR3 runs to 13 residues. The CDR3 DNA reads TGTGCCAGCGGACAGGATCGGACAGGGATGCAGTATTTT. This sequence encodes CASGQDRTGMQYF.

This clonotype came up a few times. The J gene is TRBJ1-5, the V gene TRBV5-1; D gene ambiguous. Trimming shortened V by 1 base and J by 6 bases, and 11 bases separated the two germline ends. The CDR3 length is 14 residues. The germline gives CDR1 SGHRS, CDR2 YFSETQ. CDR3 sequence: CASSLQGYGQPQHF. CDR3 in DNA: TGCGCCAGCAGCTTGCAAGGGTATGGTCAGCCCCAGCATTTT.

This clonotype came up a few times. CDR3 sequence: CASSLAKTGRAQETQYF. CDR3 in DNA: TGCGCCAGCAGCTTGGCCAAGACCGGGAGGGCCCAAGAGACCCAGTACTTC. This rearrangement joins TRBV5-1 to TRBJ2-5; 8 bases are a match to TRBD2. The V gene end was trimmed by 0 bases and the J gene end by 1 base; junction bases not matched to a gene: 8. Germline CDR1 is SGHRS and CDR2 is YFSETQ. CDR3 length: 17 amino acids.

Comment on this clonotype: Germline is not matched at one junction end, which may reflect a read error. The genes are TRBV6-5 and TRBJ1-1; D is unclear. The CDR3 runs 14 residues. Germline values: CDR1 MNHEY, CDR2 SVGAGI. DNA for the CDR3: TGTGCCAGCAGTCTACGGGCGTCGGAGACTGGAGCTTTCTTT. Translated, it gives CASSLRASETGAFF.

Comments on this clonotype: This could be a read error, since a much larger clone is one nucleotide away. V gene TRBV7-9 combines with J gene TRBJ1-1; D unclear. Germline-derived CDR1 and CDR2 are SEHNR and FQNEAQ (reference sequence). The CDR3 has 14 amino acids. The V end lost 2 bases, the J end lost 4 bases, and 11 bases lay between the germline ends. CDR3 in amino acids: CASSLFQVGTEAFF. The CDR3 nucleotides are TGTGCCAGCAGCTTATTCCAGGTGGGCACTGAAGCTTTCTTT.

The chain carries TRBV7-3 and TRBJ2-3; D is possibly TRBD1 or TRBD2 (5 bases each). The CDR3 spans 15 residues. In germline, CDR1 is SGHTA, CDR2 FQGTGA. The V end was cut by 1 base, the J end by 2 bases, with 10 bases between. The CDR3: CASSLSRGLTDTQYF. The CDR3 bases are TGTGCCAGCAGCTTAAGTCGGGGCCTCACAGATACGCAGTATTTT.

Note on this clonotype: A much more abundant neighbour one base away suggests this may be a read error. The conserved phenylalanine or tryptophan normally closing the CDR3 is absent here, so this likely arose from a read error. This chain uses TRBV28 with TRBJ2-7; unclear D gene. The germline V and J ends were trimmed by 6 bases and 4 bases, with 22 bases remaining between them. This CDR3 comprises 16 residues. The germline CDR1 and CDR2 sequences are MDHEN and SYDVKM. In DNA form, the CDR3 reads TGTGCCAGCAGCCAAAAAACGGGTAGATTTGAGTACGAGCAGTACCTC. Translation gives CASSQKTGRFEYEQYL.